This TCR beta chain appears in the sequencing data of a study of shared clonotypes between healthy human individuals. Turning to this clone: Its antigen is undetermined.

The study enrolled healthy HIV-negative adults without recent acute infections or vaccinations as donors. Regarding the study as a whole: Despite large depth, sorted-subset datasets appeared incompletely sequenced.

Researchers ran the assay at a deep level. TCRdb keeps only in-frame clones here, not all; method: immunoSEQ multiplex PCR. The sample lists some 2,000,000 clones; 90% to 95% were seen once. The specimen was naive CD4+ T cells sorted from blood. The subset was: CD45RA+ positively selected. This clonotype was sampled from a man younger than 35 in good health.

The CDR3 is CAWGAGDKNIQYF. As DNA, the CDR3 is TGTGCCTGGGGCGCGGGTGACAAAAACATTCAGTACTTC. This sequence joins TRBV30 and TRBJ2-4; weak D call: TRBD2 (5 bases). V lost 5 bases to trimming and J lost 3 bases, with 11 bases between them. Germline values: CDR1 GTSNPN, CDR2 SVGIG (reference sequence). This CDR3 contains 13 residues. Together with reference TRBV30 and TRBJ2-4, the CDR3 gives the full variable domain: SQTIHQWPATLVQPVGSPLSLECTVEGTSNPNLYWYRQAAGRGLQLLFYSVGIGQISSEVPQNLSASRPQDRQFILSSKKLLLSDSGFYLCAWGAGDKNIQYFGAGTRLSVL.